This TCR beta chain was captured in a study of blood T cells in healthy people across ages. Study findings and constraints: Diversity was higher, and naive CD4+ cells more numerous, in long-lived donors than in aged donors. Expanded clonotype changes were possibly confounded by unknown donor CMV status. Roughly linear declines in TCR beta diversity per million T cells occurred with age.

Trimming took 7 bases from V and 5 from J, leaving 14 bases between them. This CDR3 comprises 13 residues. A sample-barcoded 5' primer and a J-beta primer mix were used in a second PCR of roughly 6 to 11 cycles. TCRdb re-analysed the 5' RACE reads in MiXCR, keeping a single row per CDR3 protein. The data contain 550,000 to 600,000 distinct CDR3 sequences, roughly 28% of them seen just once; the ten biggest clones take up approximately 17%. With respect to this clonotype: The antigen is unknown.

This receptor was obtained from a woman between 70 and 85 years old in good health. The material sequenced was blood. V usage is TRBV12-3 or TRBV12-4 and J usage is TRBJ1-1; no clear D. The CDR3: CASIKTAGTEAFF. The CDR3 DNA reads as TGTGCCAGCATCAAAACAGCCGGGACTGAAGCTTTCTTT.